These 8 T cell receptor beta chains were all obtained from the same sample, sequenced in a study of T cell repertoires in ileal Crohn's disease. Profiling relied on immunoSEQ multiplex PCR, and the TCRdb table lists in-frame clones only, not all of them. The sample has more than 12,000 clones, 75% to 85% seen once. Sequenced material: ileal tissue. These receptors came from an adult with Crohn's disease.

DNA for the CDR3: TGTGCCAGCAGTTTAGGGTCGGGGTATTATGGCTACACCTTC. As protein: CASSLGSGYYGYTF. V gene TRBV28 combines with J gene TRBJ1-2; D is undetermined. The CDR3 has 14 residues. The V gene's germline CDR1 is MDHEN and CDR2 SYDVKM. Trimming stripped 2 bases from V and 5 bases from J, with 12 bases between.

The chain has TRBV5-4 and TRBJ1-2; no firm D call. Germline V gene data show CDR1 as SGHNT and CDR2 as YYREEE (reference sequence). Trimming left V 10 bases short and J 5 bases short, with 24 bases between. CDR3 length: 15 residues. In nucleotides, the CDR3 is TGTGCCTCCCAGCGTGTCGGCAGTTCGGGGTATGGCTACACCTTC. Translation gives CASQRVGSSGYGYTF. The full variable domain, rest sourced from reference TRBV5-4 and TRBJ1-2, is ETGVTQSPTHLIKTRGQQVTLRCSSQSGHNTVSWYQQALGQGPQFIFQYYREEENGRGNFPPRFSGLQFPNYSSELNVNALELDDSALYLCASQRVGSSGYGYTFGSGTRLTVV.

The CDR3 coding sequence is TGTGCCAGCAGCGTAGTGCCGTCGGGGGAAAAACTGTTTTTT. This translates into CASSVVPSGEKLFF. V is TRBV9 and J is TRBJ1-4; D is ambiguous. The CDR3 has 14 residues. V was pared by 0 bases and J by 8 bases, with 11 bases between. Germline CDR1 and CDR2: SGDLS and YYNGEE.

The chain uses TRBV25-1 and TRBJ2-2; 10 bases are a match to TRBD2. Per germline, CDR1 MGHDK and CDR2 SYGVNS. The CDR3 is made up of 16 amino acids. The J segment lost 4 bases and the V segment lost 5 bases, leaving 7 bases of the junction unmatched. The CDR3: CASSLLAGWVTGELFF. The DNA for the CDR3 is TGTGCCAGCAGTCTACTAGCGGGGTGGGTCACCGGGGAGCTGTTTTTT.

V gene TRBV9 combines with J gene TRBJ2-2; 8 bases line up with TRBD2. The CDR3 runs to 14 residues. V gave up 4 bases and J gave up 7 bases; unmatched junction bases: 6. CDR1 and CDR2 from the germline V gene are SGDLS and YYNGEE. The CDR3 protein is CASSSTSAGGELFF. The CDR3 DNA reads TGTGCCAGCAGCTCGACTAGCGCTGGCGGGGAGCTGTTTTTT.

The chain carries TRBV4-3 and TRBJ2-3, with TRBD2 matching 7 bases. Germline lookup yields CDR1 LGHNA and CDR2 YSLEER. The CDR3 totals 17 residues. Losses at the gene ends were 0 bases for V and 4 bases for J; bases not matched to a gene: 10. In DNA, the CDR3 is TGCGCCAGCAGCCAAGAACCCCCGGGGGGAGTAGCAGATACGCAGTATTTT. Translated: CASSQEPPGGVADTQYF.

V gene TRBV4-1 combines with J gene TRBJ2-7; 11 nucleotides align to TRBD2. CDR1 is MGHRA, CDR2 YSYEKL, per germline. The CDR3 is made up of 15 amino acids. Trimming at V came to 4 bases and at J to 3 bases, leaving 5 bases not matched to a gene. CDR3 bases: TGCGCCAGCAGCCGTGCTAGCGGGGGGCTCTACGAGCAGTACTTC. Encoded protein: CASSRASGGLYEQYF.

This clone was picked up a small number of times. CDR3 in amino acids: CASSWWRSASGNTIYF. The CDR3 nucleotides read TGTGCCAGCAGCTGGTGGAGGTCTGCTTCTGGAAACACCATATATTTT. The chain recombines TRBV7-9 with TRBJ1-3; D remains ambiguous. Per germline, CDR1 SEHNR and CDR2 FQNEAQ (reference sequence). Trimming left V 4 bases short and J 1 base short, with 14 bases between. The length of the CDR3 is 16 residues.